This T cell receptor (beta chain) was documented in a study of radiotherapy plus CTLA-4 blockade in lung cancer. Study-wide results and limits: Strongest reported response predictors: early blood clone changes and post-radiation interferon-beta. Expansion of tumor-derived TCR clones was observed in blood after radiotherapy plus ipilimumab.

Between the trimmed V and J ends, which lost 5 bases and 7 bases, there was a span of 15 bases. The length of the CDR3 is 14 residues. Germline V CDR1 and CDR2: MNHEY, SVGAGI. Comment on this clone: Its antigen is not identified.

Sequencing used immunoSEQ multiplex PCR; TCRdb keeps in-frame clones, though not all of them. Of 65,000 to 85,000 clones in the sample, roughly 70% are singletons; the top ten hold 9.5% to 10%. With ipilimumab providing CTLA-4 blockade, focal radiation was administered to patients who had chemo-refractory metastatic non-small-cell lung cancer. The receptor comes from a human donor with non-small cell lung cancer whose response to radiotherapy plus ipilimumab could not be evaluated. The J gene is TRBJ1-5, the V gene TRBV6-5; D is unclear. The specimen comprised peripheral blood, sampled from a patient treated with radiotherapy plus ipilimumab. The CDR3: CASSARGAEQPQHF. The DNA of the CDR3 is TGTGCCAGCAGTGCGCGGGGTGCGGAGCAGCCCCAGCATTTT.